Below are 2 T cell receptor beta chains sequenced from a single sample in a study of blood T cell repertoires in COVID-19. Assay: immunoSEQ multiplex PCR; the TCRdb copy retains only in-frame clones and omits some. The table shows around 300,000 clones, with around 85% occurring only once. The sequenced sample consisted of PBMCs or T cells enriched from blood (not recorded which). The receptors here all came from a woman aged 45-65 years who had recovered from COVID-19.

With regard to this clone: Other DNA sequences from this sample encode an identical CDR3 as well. This CDR3 reads CASRRGGAGNQPQHF. DNA for the CDR3: TGTGCCAGCAGGCGGGGGGGGGCGGGCAATCAGCCCCAGCATTTT. The rearrangement joins TRBV2 to TRBJ1-5, with a weak D call TRBD1 (6 bases). The CDR3 covers 15 residues. The ends were cut back, 6 bases at V and 2 bases at J, with 14 bases in the middle. Germline V gene sequence: CDR1 SNHLY, CDR2 FYNNEI. The full variable domain, rest sourced from reference TRBV2 and TRBJ1-5, is EPEVTQTPSHQVTQMGQEVILRCVPISNHLYFYWYRQILGQKVEFLVSFYNNEISEKSEIFDDQFSVERPDGSNFTLKIRSTKLEDSAMYFCASRRGGAGNQPQHFGDGTRLSIL.

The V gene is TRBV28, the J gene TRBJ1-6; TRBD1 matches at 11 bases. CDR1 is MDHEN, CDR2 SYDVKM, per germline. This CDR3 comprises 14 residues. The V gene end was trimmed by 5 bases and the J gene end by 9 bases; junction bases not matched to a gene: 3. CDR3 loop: CASSLDRGPSPLHF. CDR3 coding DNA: TGTGCCAGCAGTCTGGACAGGGGGCCTTCACCCCTCCACTTT.